One sample yielded the 23 T cell receptor beta chains listed below, sequenced in a study of beta chain features in type 1 diabetes. What was sequenced were expressed TCRB transcripts, since all of the isolated RNA had been reverse transcribed. Assay used: immunoSEQ multiplex PCR; TCRdb lists only in-frame clones, some missing. The sample lists roughly 53,000 clones, over 40% occurring once. General observations from the study: In every one of the four CD4+ subsets, TCRB CDR3s were moderately but significantly shorter in Type 1 diabetes patients.

These TCRs are of unknown antigen specificity. Source material: Tregs from blood. The receptors stem from a man aged 25-40 years with type 1 diabetes.

The chain recombines TRBV27 with TRBJ2-7, with D tentatively TRBD2 (6 bases). Trimming stripped 4 bases from V and 5 bases from J, with 21 bases between. This CDR3 has 16 amino acids. Per germline, CDR1 MNHEY and CDR2 SMNVEV (reference sequence). CDR3 sequence: CASSSRGAGSLDEQYF. Here the CDR3 DNA reads TGTGCCAGCAGTTCTCGCGGGGCGGGATCCCTCGACGAGCAGTACTTC.

The rearrangement uses TRBV28 and TRBJ2-1, with 7 bases aligning to TRBD2. The CDR3 consists of 15 residues. Germline assignment: CDR1 MDHEN and CDR2 SYDVKM. With V trimmed by 3 bases and J by 7 bases, 9 bases remained unmatched. The CDR3 sequence: CASSLIQRDQNEQFF. Written as DNA, the CDR3 is TGTGCCAGCAGTTTGATCCAGCGGGATCAAAATGAGCAGTTCTTC.

The V gene is TRBV28, the J gene TRBJ2-7; 10 bases fit TRBD2. Trimming removed 6 bases from V and 5 bases from J; junction bases left unmatched: 10. CDR3 length: 15 amino acids. The germline V gene encodes CDR1 MDHEN and CDR2 SYDVKM. CDR3 region: CASRDPSGSVHEQYF. The CDR3 coding sequence is TGTGCCAGCAGAGATCCTAGCGGGAGTGTTCACGAGCAGTACTTC.

This clone was detected only a few times. CDR3 residues: CASSPAGYGEKLFF. CDR3 coding DNA: TGTGCCAGCAGTCCGGCGGGTTATGGAGAAAAACTGTTTTTT. V is TRBV14 and J is TRBJ1-4, with no clear D. CDR3 length: 14 residues. Per germline, CDR1 SGHDN and CDR2 FVKESK. The V and J ends lost 6 bases and 8 bases respectively, with 16 bases between them. The full variable domain, in which reference TRBV14 and TRBJ1-4 provide the parts outside the CDR3, is EAGVTQFPSHSVIEKGQTVTLRCDPISGHDNLYWYRRVMGKEIKFLLHFVKESKQDESGMPNNRFLAERTGGTYSTLKVQPAELEDSGVYFCASSPAGYGEKLFFGSGTQLSVL.

The chain carries TRBV4-2 and TRBJ1-2; TRBD1 agrees at 8 bases. This CDR3 is built from 15 residues. V shed 0 bases and J 2 bases; nucleotides not matched to a gene: 2. Germline V gene data show CDR1 as LGHNA and CDR2 as YNFKEQ. CDR3 sequence: CASSQERQGNYGYTF. CDR3 in DNA: TGTGCCAGCAGCCAAGAAAGACAGGGGAACTATGGCTACACCTTC.

The genes are TRBV5-4 and TRBJ2-1; TRBD2 matches 8 bases. Germline V gene data show CDR1 as SGHNT and CDR2 as YYREEE (reference sequence). The CDR3 extends over 15 amino acids. The V segment lost 1 base and the J segment 3 bases; nucleotides outside the gene matches: 3. In nucleotides, the CDR3 is TGTGCCAGCAGCTTGTCGGGAGGGGGCTACAATGAGCAGTTCTTC. Protein sequence: CASSLSGGGYNEQFF.

This clone has a handful of counts. The chain links TRBV28 to TRBJ2-3, with TRBD2 identical over 10 bases. Germline CDR1 MDHEN, CDR2 SYDVKM. CDR3 length equals 15 residues. Unmatched junction bases numbered 7, after V lost 7 bases and J lost 3 bases. The CDR3 reads CASILGLAATDTQYF. CDR3 bases: TGTGCCAGCATCCTAGGACTAGCGGCGACAGATACGCAGTATTTT.

The CDR3 sequence: CASSLDGRGDNEAFF. The CDR3 nucleotides are TGCGCCAGCAGCTTGGACGGTCGGGGGGATAACGAAGCTTTCTTT. The chain employs TRBV5-1 and TRBJ1-1, with D perhaps matching TRBD1 (5 bases). V dropped 0 bases and J dropped 8 bases, with 17 bases sitting between them. The germline V gene has CDR1 SGHRS and CDR2 YFSETQ. The length of the CDR3 is 15 residues. The whole variable domain, filled in from reference TRBV5-1 and TRBJ1-1, reads KAGVTQTPRYLIKTRGQQVTLSCSPISGHRSVSWYQQTPGQGLQFLFEYFSETQRNKGNFPGRFSGRQFSNSRSEMNVSTLELGDSALYLCASSLDGRGDNEAFFGQGTRLTVV.

The table lists this clone with a few counts. V gene TRBV29-1 combines with J gene TRBJ2-7; tentatively, D is TRBD2 (5 bases). V lost 2 bases to trimming and J lost 0 bases, with 8 bases between them. Looked up from germline, CDR1 is SQVTM and CDR2 is ANQGSEA. The CDR3 runs 13 residues. CDR3 DNA: TGCAGCGTTGAATCGGGGAGCTCCTACGAGCAGTACTTC. Amino acid sequence: CSVESGSSYEQYF.

V and J are TRBV29-1 and TRBJ2-7, with TRBD2 as a possible D gene (6 bases). The CDR3 contains 16 residues. With 4 bases removed from V and 0 bases from J, the gap between germline ends came to 19 bases. Germline-derived CDR1 and CDR2 are SQVTM and ANQGSEA. CDR3 sequence reads: CSVGSDRDFASYEQYF. The CDR3 DNA follows: TGCAGCGTTGGATCGGATAGGGACTTTGCCTCCTACGAGCAGTACTTC.

The J gene is TRBJ2-7, the V gene TRBV27; 8 nucleotides match TRBD1. V shed 3 bases, J shed 1 base, and the junction held 5 bases outside the gene matches. Germline V lookup: CDR1 MNHEY, CDR2 SMNVEV (reference sequence). This CDR3 region has 15 residues. As DNA, the CDR3 is TGTGCCAGCAGTTTTCTCTGGACAGGGTCCTACGAGCAGTACTTC. Residues: CASSFLWTGSYEQYF.

The V gene is TRBV5-1, the J gene TRBJ2-7, with D possibly matching TRBD2 (6 bases). Germline loops: CDR1 SGHRS, CDR2 YFSETQ. This CDR3 has 14 amino acids. V was cut by 2 bases and J by 6 bases, with 15 bases left in between. CDR3 amino acids: CASSFGTARGEQYF. Here the CDR3 DNA reads TGCGCCAGCAGCTTCGGCACGGCGCGGGGCGAGCAGTACTTC.

This clone occurred many times. This chain joins TRBV5-6 and TRBJ2-2; TRBD2 might be the D (6 bases). The CDR3 runs 17 residues. Germline CDR1 is SGHDT and CDR2 is YYEEEE. V was trimmed by 4 bases and J by 2 bases, leaving 18 bases between them. CDR3 nucleotides: TGTGCCAGCAGCCCCATCGGGGGAGACATAAACACCGGGGAGCTGTTTTTT. Translating gives CASSPIGGDINTGELFF.

The chain links TRBV5-1 to TRBJ2-1, with a possible D match to TRBD2 (5 bases). The germline V and J ends were trimmed by 7 bases and 5 bases, with 10 bases remaining between them. The germline CDR1 and CDR2 sequences are SGHRS and YFSETQ. The CDR3 loop spans 12 amino acids. CDR3: CASRDLDNEQFF. The CDR3 DNA reads TGCGCCAGCCGGGATCTAGACAATGAGCAGTTCTTC.

V is TRBV2 and J is TRBJ2-1; D is perhaps TRBD2 (5 bases). The germline V gene encodes CDR1 SNHLY and CDR2 FYNNEI. The CDR3 has 14 residues. V was cut by 8 bases and J by 0 bases, with 11 bases left in between. The CDR3 loop reads CASALGSSYNEQFF. The DNA for the CDR3 is TGTGCCAGCGCACTAGGGAGCTCCTACAATGAGCAGTTCTTC.

The chain links TRBV6-6 to TRBJ2-2, with TRBD1 matching 9 bases. This CDR3 is built from 16 residues. CDR1 and CDR2 from the germline V gene are MNHNY and SVGAGI (reference sequence). V was pared by 2 bases and J by 6 bases, with 7 bases of the junction left unmatched. CDR3 sequence (DNA): TGTGCCAGCAGTTACCCATCCGGGACAGGGCCCGGGGAGCTGTTTTTT. Protein product: CASSYPSGTGPGELFF.

The rearrangement joins TRBV5-1 to TRBJ2-1; 14 bases line up with TRBD2. Per germline, CDR1 SGHRS and CDR2 YFSETQ. V gave up 4 bases and J gave up 6 bases; unmatched junction bases: 6. There are 16 residues in the CDR3. CDR3 bases: TGCGCCAGCAGCGGGATGGGACTAGCGGGAGCCAATGAGCAGTTCTTC. Its protein product is CASSGMGLAGANEQFF.

The J gene is TRBJ1-1, the V gene TRBV6-5; 8 nucleotides match TRBD1. V trimming: 7 bases; J trimming: 1 base; junction bases outside the gene matches: 8. The germline V gene encodes CDR1 MNHEY and CDR2 SVGAGI. The length of the CDR3 is 15 residues. The CDR3 sequence: CASKNTGGKNTEAFF. The CDR3 DNA follows: TGTGCCAGCAAAAACACAGGGGGAAAGAACACTGAAGCTTTCTTT.

This clone was counted a few times. V and J are TRBV7-2 and TRBJ2-3; 10 positions agree with TRBD2. Unmatched junction bases numbered 3, after V lost 3 bases and J lost 3 bases. The CDR3 is made up of 15 amino acids. Germline CDR1 reads SGHTA; CDR2 reads FQGNSA. CDR3 loop: CASSFPTSGTDTQYF. The CDR3 DNA follows: TGTGCCAGCAGCTTTCCGACTAGCGGGACAGATACGCAGTATTTT.

The gene calls are TRBV5-1 and TRBJ1-2; the D is unclear. V was shortened by 0 bases and J by 6 bases, with 12 bases between the two germline ends. The CDR3 has 14 residues. From germline, CDR1 is SGHRS and CDR2 YFSETQ. CDR3 sequence (DNA): TGCGCCAGCAGCTTGGCAGGCCCCAGCAATGGCTACACCTTC. Amino acids: CASSLAGPSNGYTF.

The table lists this clone with a few counts. The J gene is TRBJ1-4, the V gene TRBV6-1, with 7 bases lining up with TRBD1. This CDR3 comprises 17 residues. After removal of 0 bases from V and 8 bases from J, the junction contained 12 bases not matched to a gene. In germline, CDR1 is MNHNS, CDR2 SASEGT. The CDR3 protein is CASSEAAPGQLREKLFF. The DNA for the CDR3 is TGTGCCAGCAGTGAAGCGGCTCCGGGACAGCTTAGAGAAAAACTGTTTTTT.

This rearrangement joins TRBV7-8 to TRBJ1-5; D ambiguous. This CDR3 is 15 amino acids long. V was clipped by 2 bases and J by 5 bases, with 13 bases between them. The germline CDR1 and CDR2 sequences are SGHVS and FQNEAQ. The CDR3 nucleotides read TGTGCCAGCAGCTTATCGGGCCCGGGAGATCAGCCCCAGCATTTT. Encoded protein: CASSLSGPGDQPQHF.

This chain links TRBV6-1 with TRBJ2-5; tentatively, D is TRBD2 (5 bases). The end of the DNA is better explained by TRBJ2-7, so the J call may be wrong. The CDR3 contains 12 residues. Germline V gives CDR1 MNHNS, CDR2 SASEGT. The CDR3 DNA is TGTGCCAGCAGTCAAGGGAGCGGCGAGCAGTACTTC. Amino acids: CASSQGSGEQYF.